The entry below gives a single T cell receptor beta chain sequence along with its context. Its antigen specificity is not known. The sample holds no much larger clone one base away, and base qualities are not on file. This sample was taken from a study of T cell responses to AZD1222 COVID-19 vaccine (dated by TCRdb to 2020 to 2022). Looking at the study overall: AZD1222 recipients with second doses at about 4 weeks or about 12 weeks were pooled, because spike-specific TCR depth and breadth did not differ between schedules. Enrollment into the trials was organized by age into subgroups of 18-55, 56-69 and 70-plus years, and those subgroups contained roughly 150, 30 and 60 TCR-sequenced participants, respectively. TCR sequencing covered about 230 trial participants: 200 to 220 given two doses of AZD1222 and approximately 25 given two doses of MenACWY control vaccine.

V and J are truncated by 7 bases and 0 bases respectively, leaving an intervening sequence of 12 bases. Per the germline V gene, SQVTM is the CDR1 and ANQGSEA is the CDR2. The CDR3 runs 13 amino acids, cysteine and phenylalanine included. Here the CDR3 DNA is all that survives: 39 bases in frame from base 1. In the paper's terms, the time point label means: baseline before first vaccination. The vaccinee samples were drawn from two UK trials, COV001 and COV002, one of which was a single-blind randomized controlled phase 2/3 trial testing AZD1222 (ChAdOx1 nCoV-19) in healthy adults. Trial participant PBMC samples were collected at day 0 and day 28 after the second dose for TCRbeta chain sequencing. General findings and caveats noted by the study authors: Conclusions about previously exposed vaccinees are limited, since just a handful of AZD1222 recipients were seropositive for SARS-CoV-2 at baseline. Because no day 14 peak-response samples were available, repertoires were characterized only after the peak T cell response. The vaccine-associated CD4 TCRs covered the entire spike protein, and the dominant responses fell in regions 160-218 and 743-854. Nearly half of unique spike-specific TCRs reportedly recognized epitopes outside regions mutated in the B.1.351 and B.1.1.7 variants. The 56-69-year group was small, and its depth increase did not reach significance, likely because of low power. Participants were mostly white British, with more females than males. The authors suggested clonal diversity may have been underestimated. Spike-specific TCR breadth and depth rose significantly after two AZD1222 doses compared with day 0 and with MenACWY recipients.

The CDR3 regions of human TCRbeta chains were analyzed by immunosequencing. Under the source paper's analysis protocol: Repertoire TCRs were matched against a reference library of SARS-CoV-2-specific TCRs generated with the MIRA antigen-specificity platform. Breadth was defined as the fraction of unique TCRs that were SARS-CoV-2-associated. Depth was defined as the fraction of total T cells that were SARS-CoV-2-associated. Using the MIRA data, each spike-specific TCR was mapped to the spike region that the TCR reacts to and placed in a CD4 or CD8 class. Log10-transformed breadth and depth values were compared by one-way ANOVA with Sidak's multiple comparisons tests. The clones in this table, taken by TCRdb from immuneACCESS, are in-frame only. Not every clone is retained; where verified, under half of the shortfall comes from an unresolved V gene, and the cause of the rest is unknown. V and J calls and clone size are those listed in that table; D and trimming were worked out from the DNA. The sample yields under 200,000 clones; 90% to 95% were counted once. About 3.9% of the sample is taken by the ten largest.

The receptor was isolated from an adult in good health. The specimen comprised peripheral blood, sampled on day 0 of AZD1222 vaccination. The receptor chain draws on TRBV29-1 and TRBJ1-1; the D gene assignment is ambiguous. This receptor has the CDR3 CSGMGFLNTEAFF. The DNA is as follows: TGCAGCGGTATGGGTTTCTTGAACACTGAAGCTTTCTTT.